Below are 11 T cell receptor beta chains sequenced from a single sample in a study of blood T cell repertoires in COVID-19. Assay used: immunoSEQ multiplex PCR; TCRdb lists only in-frame clones, some missing. Among about 100,000 clones, roughly 87% were seen once, and the ten largest hold around 6%. The sequenced sample consisted of peripheral blood. The receptors derive from an older woman with acute or convalescent COVID-19.

The chain recombines TRBV3-1 (or the pseudogene TRBV3-2) with TRBJ2-3; the match to TRBD2 covers 11 bases. Germline V gene sequence: CDR1 LGHDT, CDR2 YNNKEL (reference sequence). The CDR3 runs 16 residues. Trimming at V came to 7 bases and at J to 0 bases, leaving 6 bases not matched to a gene. The CDR3 sequence: CASTPGLAASTDTQYF. CDR3 sequence (DNA): TGTGCCAGCACCCCGGGACTAGCGGCTAGCACAGATACGCAGTATTTT.

The chain joins TRBV2 to TRBJ1-3; TRBD1 is a possible D gene (6 bases). Germline assignment: CDR1 SNHLY and CDR2 FYNNEI. Trimming stripped 7 bases from V and 1 base from J, with 11 bases between. This CDR3 has 14 residues. The CDR3 DNA is TGTGCCAGCACCAGGGGCGCATCTGGAAACACCATATATTTT. Its protein is CASTRGASGNTIYF.

The gene calls are TRBV7-9 and TRBJ1-1, with 12 nucleotides matching TRBD1. This CDR3 has 16 amino acids. The V segment lost 0 bases and the J segment 5 bases; nucleotides outside the gene matches: 4. Germline loops: CDR1 SEHNR, CDR2 FQNEAQ (reference sequence). CDR3 sequence: CASSLAGTGGLTEAFF. The CDR3 DNA follows: TGTGCCAGCAGCTTAGCCGGGACAGGGGGCTTGACTGAAGCTTTCTTT.

This clone was counted a single time. This chain connects TRBV6-2 or TRBV6-3 to TRBJ2-2; TRBD2 aligns across 8 bases. Per germline, CDR1 MNHEY and CDR2 SVGEGT. This CDR3 is built from 15 residues. V trimming: 2 bases; J trimming: 3 bases; junction bases outside the gene matches: 2. This chain's CDR3 is CASSYQREYTGELFF. CDR3 nucleotide sequence: TGTGCCAGCAGTTACCAGCGGGAGTACACCGGGGAGCTGTTTTTT.

This sequence joins TRBV27 and TRBJ1-6, with a weak D call TRBD1 (5 bases). This CDR3 has 16 amino acids. V shed 1 base and J shed 10 bases, with 17 bases lying between them. Germline assignment: CDR1 MNHEY and CDR2 SMNVEV (reference sequence). CDR3 DNA sequence: TGTGCCAGCAGTTTATTTAGGCCCTCAGGGAACTCACCCCTCCACTTT. Translation gives CASSLFRPSGNSPLHF.

This clone was found once. The V gene is TRBV7-3, the J gene TRBJ2-1; tentatively, D is TRBD2 (5 bases). The CDR3 extends over 18 amino acids. The germline V gene encodes CDR1 SGHTA and CDR2 FQGTGA. Between the trimmed V and J ends, which lost 6 bases and 6 bases, there was a span of 27 bases. The CDR3 coding sequence is TGTGCCAGCAGGAAGGCCGGGGTGGCTCCTGGGTCGGGCAATGAGCAGTTCTTC. It yields the protein CASRKAGVAPGSGNEQFF. Variable domain in full (rest from reference TRBV7-3 and TRBJ2-1): GAGVSQTPSNKVTEKGKYVELRCDPISGHTALYWYRQSLGQGPEFLIYFQGTGAADDSGLPNDRFFAVRPEGSVSTLKIQRTERGDSAVYLCASRKAGVAPGSGNEQFFGPGTRLTVL.

The CDR3, as DNA: TGTGCCAGCAGCCAGCGTTGGGTTAGCGGTAAATACGAGCAGTACGTC. As protein: CASSQRWVSGKYEQYV. The rearrangement links TRBV5-6 to TRBJ2-7, with D perhaps matching TRBD2 (6 bases). Trimming left V 4 bases short and J 4 bases short, with 21 bases between. This CDR3 is built from 16 residues. Germline loops: CDR1 SGHDT, CDR2 YYEEEE.

The chain employs TRBV19 and TRBJ2-7; 9 positions agree with TRBD1. Germline V gene lookup returns CDR1 LNHDA and CDR2 SQIVND (reference sequence). The V segment lost 6 bases and the J segment 4 bases; nucleotides outside the gene matches: 10. The CDR3 has 15 amino acids. The CDR3 region is CASRGRDRDFYEQYF. In DNA form, the CDR3 reads TGTGCCAGTAGGGGCAGGGACAGGGATTTTTACGAGCAGTACTTC.

This clone was seen only once. V usage is TRBV19 and J usage is TRBJ2-3; D might be TRBD1 (5 bases). From germline, CDR1 is LNHDA and CDR2 SQIVND (reference sequence). V dropped 1 base and J dropped 7 bases, with 12 bases sitting between them. The CDR3 is 14 residues long. CDR3 sequence reads: CASSIAAGLNTQYF. Here the CDR3 DNA reads TGTGCCAGTAGTATAGCGGCAGGGCTAAATACGCAGTATTTT.

The V gene is TRBV28, the J gene TRBJ1-5; 7 bases fit TRBD1. Trimming removed 7 bases from V and 1 base from J; junction bases left unmatched: 28. Germline values: CDR1 MDHEN, CDR2 SYDVKM. The CDR3 extends over 22 amino acids. The CDR3 sequence: CASTQKAARRLRQGRSNQPQHF. The CDR3 nucleotides read TGTGCCAGCACCCAAAAGGCGGCCCGACGATTAAGACAGGGTAGGAGCAATCAGCCCCAGCATTTT.

The rearrangement uses TRBV12-3 or TRBV12-4 and TRBJ1-4, with D tentatively TRBD1 (6 bases). The CDR3 sequence is 13 residues long. Trimming left V 8 bases short and J 5 bases short, with 12 bases between. The CDR3 bases are TGTGCCAGCCGACAGGTCCGAAATGAAAAACTGTTTTTT. Protein: CASRQVRNEKLFF.